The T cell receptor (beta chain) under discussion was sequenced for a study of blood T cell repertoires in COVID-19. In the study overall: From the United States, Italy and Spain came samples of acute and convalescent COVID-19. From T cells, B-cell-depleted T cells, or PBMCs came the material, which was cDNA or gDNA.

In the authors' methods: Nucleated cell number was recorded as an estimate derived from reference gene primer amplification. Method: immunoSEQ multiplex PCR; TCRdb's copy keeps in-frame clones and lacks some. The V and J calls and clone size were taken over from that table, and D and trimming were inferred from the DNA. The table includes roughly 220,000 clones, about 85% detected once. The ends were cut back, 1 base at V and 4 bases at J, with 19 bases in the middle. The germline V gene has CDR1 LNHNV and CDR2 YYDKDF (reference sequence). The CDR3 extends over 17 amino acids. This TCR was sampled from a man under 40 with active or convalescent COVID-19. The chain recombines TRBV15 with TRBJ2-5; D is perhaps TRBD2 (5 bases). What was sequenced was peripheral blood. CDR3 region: CATSRGRATASGETQYF. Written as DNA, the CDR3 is TGTGCCACCAGCAGAGGGCGGGCTACGGCGAGTGGAGAGACCCAGTACTTC.